This T cell receptor beta chain was documented in a study of regulatory T cells in long-lasting Graves disease. Across the whole study: Graves' patients who were just diagnosed had used antithyroid drugs for under 3 months.

Combining iRepertoire HTBI primers with Arm-PCR of CDR3 regions, the authors built TCR beta libraries. Using its own MiXCR run on the multiplex PCR reads, TCRdb lists one record per CDR3 protein. The table records approximately 560,000 distinct CDR3 sequences, roughly 16% of them present only once. Time point given: newly diagnosed GD, antithyroid drugs for less than 3 months. Construction of the TCR library relied on RNA isolated from PBMCs. Between the trimmed V and J ends, which lost 6 bases and 0 bases, there was a span of 13 bases. The germline gives CDR1 MDHEN, CDR2 SYDVKM. The CDR3 runs to 15 residues. Another study also made use of these data, one on T cells in Graves' hyperthyroidism and ophthalmopathy.

The TCR comes from a man aged 18 to 35 with Graves disease. The sample consisted of peripheral blood mononuclear cells (PBMCs), taken at new diagnosis, from a patient treated with antithyroid drugs. J is TRBJ2-3 and V is TRBV28; D tentatively reads TRBD1 or TRBD2 (5 bases each). The CDR3 DNA sequence: TGTGCCAGCAGGGGGCGGGTCTCTAGCACAGATACGCAGTATTTT. This sequence encodes CASRGRVSSTDTQYF. Together with reference TRBV28 and TRBJ2-3, the CDR3 gives the full variable domain: DVKVTQSSRYLVKRTGEKVFLECVQDMDHENMFWYRQDPGLGLRLIYFSYDVKMKEKGDIPEGYSVSREKKERFSLILESASTNQTSMYLCASRGRVSSTDTQYFGPGTRLTVL.